Listed here is a single T cell receptor beta chain. The method was immunoSEQ multiplex PCR; TCRdb's version includes in-frame clones alone and lacks a portion of them. The sample has roughly 24,000 clones; roughly 80% are singletons. The time point is: cycle 4 day 1 (C4D1), after more than five weeks of nivolumab. With no exception, relapse followed autologous stem cell transplantation in all patients, and brentuximab vedotin exposure varied. The data were taken from a study of PD-1 blockade in classical Hodgkin lymphoma. Per germline, CDR1 MGHRA and CDR2 YSYEKL. V lost 1 base and J lost 1, with 14 bases in between. CDR3 size: 16 residues.

The sample consisted of peripheral blood mononuclear cells (PBMCs), taken before the fourth cycle of nivolumab. The V and J genes are TRBV4-1 and TRBJ2-7; no reliable D call. The receptor was isolated from a human donor with classical Hodgkin lymphoma. Here the CDR3 reads CASSQVLKGPSYEQYF. DNA for the CDR3: TGCGCCAGCAGCCAAGTGCTCAAGGGCCCTTCCTACGAGCAGTACTTC.